The source of this T cell receptor beta chain is a study of shared T cell receptors in the human thymus. Using immunoSEQ multiplex PCR, the repertoire was profiled, and TCRdb retains in-frame clones only, with some absent. Counted here are about 500,000 clones, 70% to 80% occurring once; the ten biggest clones make up around 0.012%. This sample was shared with a second study, whose subject was human thymus T cells. That report notes: Having surgery to correct congenital heart defects, healthy Finnish infants acted as the donors. Resections that were taken during corrective heart surgery supplied the thymus tissue. Blood and thymic repertoires both appeared biased in V and J gene usage. Thymic repertoires of unrelated individuals were reported in related research to overlap highly.

The origin of this receptor is a boy younger than two with a congenital heart defect. The sample was thymocytes.

DNA for the CDR3: TGTGCTAGTGGCACCCAGGGGGACCGGAACACTGAAGCTTTCTTT. Translated, it gives CASGTQGDRNTEAFF. The rearrangement links TRBV12-5 to TRBJ1-1; 7 nucleotides agree with TRBD1. The V gene's germline CDR1 is LGHNT and CDR2 FRNRAP. V gave up 6 bases and J gave up 1 base; unmatched junction bases: 8. The CDR3 extends over 15 amino acids. Full variable domain (remainder filled in from reference TRBV12-5 and TRBJ1-1): DARVTQTPRHKVTEMGQEVTMRCQPILGHNTVFWYRQTMMQGLELLAYFRNRAPLDDSGMPKDRFSAEMPDATLATLKIQPSEPRDSAVYFCASGTQGDRNTEAFFGQGTRLTVV.